Listed here are 28 T cell receptor beta chains from one sample, sequenced in a study of blood T cell repertoires in COVID-19 (dated by TCRdb to 2018 to 2020). Receptors were amplified or captured by the immunoSEQ multiplex PCR assay. TCRdb retrieved this table from immuneACCESS and kept in-frame rearrangements only. Not all clones are present; in checked studies, unresolved V genes account for under half, and no reason is known for the remainder. The sample table lists about 73,000 clones, approximately 82% of them with a count of one. The top ten clonotypes cover roughly 5.4% of the sample. Sequenced sample: peripheral blood. The receptors here all came from a man in his forties or fifties with active COVID-19.

This rearrangement joins TRBV5-8 to TRBJ2-1, with 7 positions matching TRBD2. CDR1 is SGHTS, CDR2 YDEGEE, per germline. Trimming removed 1 base from V and 0 bases from J; junction bases left unmatched: 7. The CDR3 consists of 17 residues. Here the CDR3 DNA reads TGTGCCAGCAGCTTGTCCCGACTAGCATACTCCTACAATGAGCAGTTCTTC. Translation gives CASSLSRLAYSYNEQFF.

The table lists this clone with a few counts. The chain couples TRBV6-5 to TRBJ1-2; 7 nucleotides line up with TRBD1. The CDR3 is made up of 12 amino acids. Unmatched junction bases numbered 3, after V lost 5 bases and J lost 6 bases. Germline CDR1 is MNHEY and CDR2 is SVGAGI. CDR3: CASSRQGHGYTF. The CDR3 DNA reads as TGTGCCAGCAGTCGACAGGGCCATGGCTACACCTTC.

V usage is TRBV5-1 and J usage is TRBJ2-1; 13 nucleotides agree with TRBD2. V was pared by 4 bases and J by 8 bases, with 9 bases of the junction left unmatched. The CDR3 is 16 amino acids. Germline V gene lookup returns CDR1 SGHRS and CDR2 YFSETQ. The CDR3, as DNA: TGCGCCAGCAGCCGGCAGGGGACTAGCGGGAACTATGAGCAGTTCTTC. Protein: CASSRQGTSGNYEQFF.

The chain has TRBV7-2 and TRBJ2-3, with 10 bases that match TRBD2. CDR1 and CDR2 (germline): SGHTA, FQGNSA. Losses at the gene ends were 5 bases for V and 0 bases for J; bases not matched to a gene: 5. CDR3 length: 16 residues. This CDR3 is CASSPFSGGSTDTQYF. For the CDR3, the DNA is TGTGCCAGCAGCCCCTTTAGCGGGGGGAGCACAGATACGCAGTATTTT.

The rearrangement joins TRBV10-3 to TRBJ2-7; TRBD1 matches 7 bases. The CDR3 is made up of 14 amino acids. Germline V gene sequence: CDR1 ENHRY, CDR2 SYGVKD. J was trimmed by 2 bases and V by 6 bases; bases with no gene match: 7. This CDR3 reads CAISAIQGAYEQYF. CDR3 bases: TGTGCCATCAGCGCGATCCAGGGGGCCTACGAGCAGTACTTC.

This clone appeared a few times. The V call is TRBV3-1 (or the pseudogene TRBV3-2), the J call TRBJ2-7; 12 positions agree with TRBD1. The germline V gene has CDR1 LGHDT and CDR2 YNNKEL (reference sequence). With V trimmed by 3 bases and J by 2 bases, 8 bases remained unmatched. The CDR3 sequence is 17 residues long. The CDR3 loop is CASSQGTGGASPYEQYF. The CDR3 nucleotides are TGTGCCAGCAGCCAGGGGACAGGGGGCGCCTCCCCCTACGAGCAGTACTTC.

The rearrangement links TRBV5-1 to TRBJ1-5; D might be TRBD1 (6 bases). V was trimmed by 4 bases and J by 0 bases, leaving 11 bases between them. The germline CDR1 and CDR2 sequences are SGHRS and YFSETQ. This CDR3 spans 15 amino acids. The CDR3 DNA follows: TGCGCCAGCAGCCGGGAAGGGGGTAGCAATCAGCCCCAGCATTTT. The encoded protein is CASSREGGSNQPQHF.

V is TRBV7-6 and J is TRBJ2-6; no clear D gene. V was clipped by 0 bases and J by 4 bases, with 10 bases between them. From germline, CDR1 is SGHVS and CDR2 FNYEAQ. The CDR3 is 16 residues long. This CDR3 is CASSLAAAPGANVLTF. The CDR3 coding sequence is TGTGCCAGCAGCTTAGCCGCGGCACCGGGGGCCAACGTCCTGACTTTC.

This chain joins TRBV6-5 and TRBJ2-7, with 11 bases aligning to TRBD2. The CDR3 runs to 15 residues. J was trimmed by 2 bases and V by 7 bases; bases with no gene match: 7. Germline loops: CDR1 MNHEY, CDR2 SVGAGI. In DNA form, the CDR3 reads TGTGCCAGCATTATGACTAGCGGGGTACCCTACGAGCAGTACTTC. The encoded protein is CASIMTSGVPYEQYF.

This chain uses TRBV5-1 with TRBJ2-5; D remains ambiguous. Between the trimmed V and J ends, which lost 0 bases and 0 bases, there was a span of 9 bases. CDR3 size: 15 residues. From germline, CDR1 is SGHRS and CDR2 YFSETQ. The CDR3 DNA is TGCGCCAGCAGCTTGGACGCGACATACCAAGAGACCCAGTACTTC. Translation gives CASSLDATYQETQYF.

This sequence joins TRBV5-1 and TRBJ2-3, with no clear D. This CDR3 comprises 11 residues. V lost 3 bases and J lost 6, with 5 bases in between. CDR1 and CDR2 (germline): SGHRS, YFSETQ. The CDR3 DNA follows: TGCGCCAGCAGCTACGGGGATACGCAGTATTTT. Its protein is CASSYGDTQYF.

This CDR3 is CASRKRGRNTGELFF. The CDR3 DNA is TGTGCCAGCAGAAAGCGGGGCCGGAACACCGGGGAGCTGTTTTTT. The V gene is TRBV5-6, the J gene TRBJ2-2; 7 nucleotides match TRBD2. The CDR3 covers 15 residues. Germline V gene sequence: CDR1 SGHDT, CDR2 YYEEEE. V trimming: 5 bases; J trimming: 1 base; junction bases outside the gene matches: 5.

The chain uses TRBV11-1 and TRBJ2-5, with TRBD2 identical over 8 bases. The CDR3 contains 13 residues. V shed 5 bases, J shed 5 bases, and the junction held 4 bases outside the gene matches. Looked up from germline, CDR1 is SGHAT and CDR2 is FQDESV (reference sequence). The CDR3 reads CASSPGGAETQYF. For the CDR3, the DNA is TGTGCCAGCAGCCCCGGGGGGGCGGAGACCCAGTACTTC.

A word on this clone: The junction and the germline gene differ at one end; a read error may be behind it. The chain joins TRBV28 to TRBJ2-5; TRBD2 is a possible D gene (6 bases). This CDR3 comprises 11 residues. Per the germline V gene, CDR1 is MDHEN and CDR2 is SYDVKM. CDR3 amino acids: CASTSRGIADF. In DNA, the CDR3 is TGTGCCAGCACCTCTCGGGGGATAGCGGACTTC.

This rearrangement joins TRBV5-5 to TRBJ2-7; D unclear. This CDR3 is 14 amino acids long. Trimming stripped 1 base from V and 2 bases from J, with 10 bases between. Germline CDR1 reads SGHKS; CDR2 reads YYEKEE (reference sequence). The CDR3 reads CASSLLSVTYEQYF. CDR3 DNA: TGTGCCAGCAGCTTGCTATCGGTAACCTACGAGCAGTACTTC.

This clone was seen just once. The gene calls are TRBV25-1 and TRBJ1-1, with TRBD1 identical over 8 bases. The CDR3 runs to 15 residues. V was clipped by 8 bases and J by 5 bases; unmatched bases: 13. Per germline, CDR1 MGHDK and CDR2 SYGVNS. The CDR3 is CASEVITGGGTEAFF. CDR3 nucleotide sequence: TGTGCCAGCGAAGTTATTACAGGGGGGGGGACTGAAGCTTTCTTT.

J is TRBJ1-6 and V is TRBV7-9, with D perhaps matching TRBD1 (5 bases). V was clipped by 1 base and J by 12 bases, with 10 bases between them. The CDR3 extends over 13 amino acids. The germline CDR1 and CDR2 sequences are SEHNR and FQNEAQ (reference sequence). The CDR3 DNA is TGTGCCAGCAGCTTAGAGGCGGGGCGACCCCTCCACTTT. Amino acid sequence: CASSLEAGRPLHF.

V gene TRBV19 combines with J gene TRBJ1-3; a possible D gene is TRBD1 (5 bases). This CDR3 has 14 residues. V was clipped by 7 bases and J by 4 bases, with 14 bases between them. The germline CDR1 and CDR2 sequences are LNHDA and SQIVND (reference sequence). CDR3 coding DNA: TGTGCCAGTATGTCGGGGGGTAGCGGAAACACCATATATTTT. It specifies CASMSGGSGNTIYF.

This rearrangement joins TRBV27 to TRBJ2-2; TRBD2 agrees at 13 bases. Germline CDR1 reads MNHEY; CDR2 reads SMNVEV (reference sequence). The CDR3 extends over 15 amino acids. V was pared by 5 bases and J by 6 bases, with 3 bases of the junction left unmatched. The CDR3 nucleotides read TGTGCCAGCAGTATCGGGACTAGCGGGGCCGGGGAGCTGTTTTTT. It is translated as CASSIGTSGAGELFF.

This chain connects TRBV6-6 to TRBJ2-4, with D uncertain. Germline CDR1 reads MNHNY; CDR2 reads SVGAGI (reference sequence). V was pared by 5 bases and J by 5 bases, with 13 bases between. The CDR3 runs 14 residues. CDR3 DNA sequence: TGTGCCAGCAGTGCCACCACCGTAGAAAACATTCAGTACTTC. Its translation: CASSATTVENIQYF.

The chain couples TRBV29-1 to TRBJ1-1; the D is unclear. The CDR3 has 13 residues. The ends were cut back, 4 bases at V and 0 bases at J, with 9 bases in the middle. Germline assignment: CDR1 SQVTM and CDR2 ANQGSEA. The CDR3 DNA sequence: TGCAGCGTTGTCTGGCTGATGAACACTGAAGCTTTCTTT. It encodes CSVVWLMNTEAFF.

The chain carries TRBV29-1 and TRBJ2-2; 7 nucleotides match TRBD2. V dropped 7 bases and J dropped 1; count of bases not matched to a gene: 6. CDR1 and CDR2 (germline): SQVTM, ANQGSEA. CDR3 length: 14 residues. The CDR3 DNA reads TGCAGCGCAGCGGGGACTGTGAACACCGGGGAGCTGTTTTTT. It is translated as CSAAGTVNTGELFF.

J is TRBJ2-7 and V is TRBV5-1; TRBD1 might be the D (5 bases). The CDR3 runs 13 residues. Germline V CDR1 and CDR2: SGHRS, YFSETQ. V dropped 4 bases and J dropped 3 bases, with 11 bases sitting between them. CDR3 in DNA: TGCGCCAGCAGCCAATCAGGGATCTACGAGCAGTACTTC. Translation gives CASSQSGIYEQYF. Supplemented by reference TRBV5-1 and TRBJ2-7, the full variable domain reads KAGVTQTPRYLIKTRGQQVTLSCSPISGHRSVSWYQQTPGQGLQFLFEYFSETQRNKGNFPGRFSGRQFSNSRSEMNVSTLELGDSALYLCASSQSGIYEQYFGPGTRLTVT.

The genes are TRBV3-1 (or the pseudogene TRBV3-2) and TRBJ1-3; TRBD1 aligns across 8 bases. The V gene end was trimmed by 0 bases and the J gene end by 0 bases; junction bases not matched to a gene: 4. Germline V lookup: CDR1 LGHDT, CDR2 YNNKEL (reference sequence). The CDR3 covers 17 residues. The CDR3 loop is CASSQDRTGSSGNTIYF. The DNA for the CDR3 is TGTGCCAGCAGCCAAGATAGGACAGGGAGCTCTGGAAACACCATATATTTT.

The J gene is TRBJ2-1, the V gene TRBV13, with 11 positions matching TRBD2. CDR1 and CDR2 from the germline V gene are PRHDT and FYEKMQ (reference sequence). J was trimmed by 5 bases and V by 3 bases; bases with no gene match: 15. CDR3 length equals 19 residues. CDR3 in amino acids: CASSLPGEASGRTDNEQFF. CDR3 bases: TGTGCCAGCAGCTTGCCAGGTGAAGCTAGCGGGAGGACCGACAATGAGCAGTTCTTC. The whole variable domain, filled in from reference TRBV13 and TRBJ2-1, reads AAGVIQSPRHLIKEKRETATLKCYPIPRHDTVYWYQQGPGQDPQFLISFYEKMQSDKGSIPDRFSAQQFSDYHSELNMSSLELGDSALYFCASSLPGEASGRTDNEQFFGPGTRLTVL.

The V gene is TRBV11-2, the J gene TRBJ2-5, with 7 bases identical to TRBD2. The CDR3 consists of 11 residues. In germline, CDR1 is SGHAT, CDR2 FQNNGV. Trimming took 5 bases from V and 10 from J; bases not matched to a gene: 4. The CDR3 nucleotides are TGTGCCAGCAGCCCCGGGGAGGGCCAGTACTTC. It specifies CASSPGEGQYF.

The gene calls are TRBV15 and TRBJ2-5, with 11 positions matching TRBD2. Unmatched junction bases numbered 7, after V lost 5 bases and J lost 5 bases. Looked up from germline, CDR1 is LNHNV and CDR2 is YYDKDF (reference sequence). The CDR3 runs to 15 residues. The CDR3 protein is CATSARLAGRETQYF. The CDR3 region has the DNA TGTGCCACCAGCGCCCGACTAGCGGGAAGGGAGACCCAGTACTTC.

This clone was recorded a few times. This chain connects TRBV30 to TRBJ1-6; 10 nucleotides agree with TRBD1. CDR1 GTSNPN and CDR2 SVGIG come from the germline V gene (reference sequence). The V and J ends lost 4 bases and 11 bases, in that order; junction bases with no gene match: 5. The CDR3 totals 13 residues. The CDR3 coding sequence is TGTGCCTGGACGGGACAGGGGAGGACACCCCTCCACTTT. Translation: CAWTGQGRTPLHF.